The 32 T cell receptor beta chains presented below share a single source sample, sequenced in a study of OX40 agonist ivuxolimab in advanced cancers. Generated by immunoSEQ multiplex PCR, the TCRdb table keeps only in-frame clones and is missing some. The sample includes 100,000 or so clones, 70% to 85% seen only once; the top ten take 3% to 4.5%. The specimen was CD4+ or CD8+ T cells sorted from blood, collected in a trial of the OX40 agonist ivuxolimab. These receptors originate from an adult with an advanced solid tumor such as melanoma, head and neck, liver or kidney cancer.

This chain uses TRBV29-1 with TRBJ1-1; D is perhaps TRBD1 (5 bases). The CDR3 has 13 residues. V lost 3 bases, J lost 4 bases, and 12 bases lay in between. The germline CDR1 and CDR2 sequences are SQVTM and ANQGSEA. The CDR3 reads CSVETQGPTEAFF. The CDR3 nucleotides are TGCAGCGTTGAGACCCAGGGACCCACTGAAGCTTTCTTT.

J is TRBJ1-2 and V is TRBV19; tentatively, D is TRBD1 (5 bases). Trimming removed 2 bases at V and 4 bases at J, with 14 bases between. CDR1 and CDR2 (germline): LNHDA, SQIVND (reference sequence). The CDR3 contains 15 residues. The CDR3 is CASSIPGGGAYGYTF. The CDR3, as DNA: TGTGCCAGTAGTATACCGGGGGGGGGAGCCTATGGCTACACCTTC.

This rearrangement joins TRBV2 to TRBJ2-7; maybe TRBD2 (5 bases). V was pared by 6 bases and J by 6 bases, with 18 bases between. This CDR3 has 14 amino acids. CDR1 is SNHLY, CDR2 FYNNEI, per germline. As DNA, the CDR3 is TGTGCCAGCAGCCAAGACCCGGGGTGGGGCGAGCAGTACTTC. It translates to CASSQDPGWGEQYF.

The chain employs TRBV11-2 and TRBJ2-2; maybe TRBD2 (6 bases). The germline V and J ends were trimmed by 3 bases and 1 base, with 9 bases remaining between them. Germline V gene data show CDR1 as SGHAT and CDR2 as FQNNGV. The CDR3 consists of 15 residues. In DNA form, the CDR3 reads TGTGCCAGCAGCTTGCTAGCGAGGAACACCGGGGAGCTGTTTTTT. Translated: CASSLLARNTGELFF.

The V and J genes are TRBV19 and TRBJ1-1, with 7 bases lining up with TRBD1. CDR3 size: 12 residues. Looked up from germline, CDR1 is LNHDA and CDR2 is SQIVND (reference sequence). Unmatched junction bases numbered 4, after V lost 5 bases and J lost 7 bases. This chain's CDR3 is CASSPTGDEAFF. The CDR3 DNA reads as TGTGCCAGTAGTCCCACAGGGGATGAAGCTTTCTTT. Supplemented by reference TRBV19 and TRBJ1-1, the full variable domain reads DGGITQSPKYLFRKEGQNVTLSCEQNLNHDAMYWYRQDPGQGLRLIYYSQIVNDFQKGDIAEGYSVSREKKESFPLTVTSAQKNPTAFYLCASSPTGDEAFFGQGTRLTVV.

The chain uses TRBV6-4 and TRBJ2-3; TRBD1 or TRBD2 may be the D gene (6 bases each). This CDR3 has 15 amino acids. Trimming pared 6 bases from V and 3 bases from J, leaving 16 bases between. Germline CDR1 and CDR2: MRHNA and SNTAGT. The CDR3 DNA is TGTGCCAGCAGGCTAGAGGGGGAGGCAACAGATACGCAGTATTTT. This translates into CASRLEGEATDTQYF.

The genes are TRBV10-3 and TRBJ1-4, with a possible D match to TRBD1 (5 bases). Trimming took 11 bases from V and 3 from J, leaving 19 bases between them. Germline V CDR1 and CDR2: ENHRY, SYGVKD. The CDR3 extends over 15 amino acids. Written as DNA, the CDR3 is TGTGCCTCACAGCCCGGGGGGACTCCTAATGAAAAACTGTTTTTT. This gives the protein CASQPGGTPNEKLFF.

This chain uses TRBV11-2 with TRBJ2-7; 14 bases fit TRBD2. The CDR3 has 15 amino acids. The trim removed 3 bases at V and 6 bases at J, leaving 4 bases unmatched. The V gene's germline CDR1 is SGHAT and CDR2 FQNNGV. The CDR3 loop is CASSLPGLAGVEQYF. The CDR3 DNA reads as TGTGCCAGCAGCTTGCCGGGACTAGCGGGAGTCGAGCAGTACTTC.

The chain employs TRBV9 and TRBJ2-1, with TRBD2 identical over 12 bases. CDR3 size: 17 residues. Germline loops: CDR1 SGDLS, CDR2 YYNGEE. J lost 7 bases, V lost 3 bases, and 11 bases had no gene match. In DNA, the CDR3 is TGTGCCAGCAGCGGGAGGGGAGTGCTAGCGGGAGGGAATGAGCAGTTCTTC. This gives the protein CASSGRGVLAGGNEQFF.

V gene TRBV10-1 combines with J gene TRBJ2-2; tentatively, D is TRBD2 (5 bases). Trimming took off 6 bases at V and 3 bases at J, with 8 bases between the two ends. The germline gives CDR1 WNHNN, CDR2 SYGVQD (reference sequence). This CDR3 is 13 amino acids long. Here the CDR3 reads CASSRGYTGELFF. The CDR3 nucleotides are TGCGCCAGCAGCCGAGGGTACACCGGGGAGCTGTTTTTT.

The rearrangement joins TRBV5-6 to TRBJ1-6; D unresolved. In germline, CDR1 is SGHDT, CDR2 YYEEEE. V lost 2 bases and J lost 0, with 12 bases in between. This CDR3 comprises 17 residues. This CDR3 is CASSFGTGSSYNSPLHF. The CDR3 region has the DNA TGTGCCAGCAGCTTCGGAACCGGGAGCTCCTATAATTCACCCCTCCACTTT.

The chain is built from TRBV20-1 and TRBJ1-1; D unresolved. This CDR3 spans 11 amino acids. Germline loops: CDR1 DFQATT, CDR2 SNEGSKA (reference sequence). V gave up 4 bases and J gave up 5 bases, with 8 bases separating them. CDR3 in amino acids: CSATRETEAFF. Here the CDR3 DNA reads TGCAGTGCTACTCGGGAAACTGAAGCTTTCTTT.

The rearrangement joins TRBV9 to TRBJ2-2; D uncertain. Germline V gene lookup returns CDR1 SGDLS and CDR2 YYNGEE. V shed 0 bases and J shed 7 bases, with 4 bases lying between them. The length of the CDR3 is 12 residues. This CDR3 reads CASSVEYGELFF. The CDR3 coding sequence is TGTGCCAGCAGCGTAGAGTACGGGGAGCTGTTTTTT. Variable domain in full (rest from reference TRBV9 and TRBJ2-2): DSGVTQTPKHLITATGQRVTLRCSPRSGDLSVYWYQQSLDQGLQFLIQYYNGEERAKGNILERFSAQQFPDLHSELNLSSLELGDSALYFCASSVEYGELFFGEGSRLTVL.

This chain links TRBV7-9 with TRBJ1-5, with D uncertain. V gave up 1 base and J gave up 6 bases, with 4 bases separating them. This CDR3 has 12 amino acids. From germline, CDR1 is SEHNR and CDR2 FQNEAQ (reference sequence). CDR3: CASSLGSQPQHF. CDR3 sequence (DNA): TGTGCCAGCAGCTTAGGCAGTCAGCCCCAGCATTTT.

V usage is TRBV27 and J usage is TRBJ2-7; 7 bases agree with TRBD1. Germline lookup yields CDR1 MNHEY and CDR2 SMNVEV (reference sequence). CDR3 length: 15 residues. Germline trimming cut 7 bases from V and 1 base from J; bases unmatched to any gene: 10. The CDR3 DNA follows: TGTGCCAGCAACAAAGAGGGGGCTCCGTCCTACGAGCAGTACTTC. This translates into CASNKEGAPSYEQYF.

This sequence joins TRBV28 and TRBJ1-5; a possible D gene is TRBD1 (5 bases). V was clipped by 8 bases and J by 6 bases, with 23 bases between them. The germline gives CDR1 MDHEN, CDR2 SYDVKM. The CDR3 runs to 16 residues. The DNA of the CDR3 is TGTGCCAGCGGTCGACCTGGGGGTTATAGCGTTCAGCCCCAGCATTTT. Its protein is CASGRPGGYSVQPQHF.

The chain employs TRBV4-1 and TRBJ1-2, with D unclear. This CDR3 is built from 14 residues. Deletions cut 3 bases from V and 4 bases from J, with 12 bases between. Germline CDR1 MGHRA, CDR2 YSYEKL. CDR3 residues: CASSQNTPSYGYTF. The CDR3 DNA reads TGCGCCAGCAGCCAGAACACTCCTAGCTATGGCTACACCTTC.

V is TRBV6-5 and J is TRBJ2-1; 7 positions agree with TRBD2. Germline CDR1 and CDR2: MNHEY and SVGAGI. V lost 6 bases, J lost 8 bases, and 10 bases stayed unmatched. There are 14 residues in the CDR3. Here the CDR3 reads CASRREDPRHEQFF. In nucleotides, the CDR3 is TGTGCCAGCAGACGGGAGGACCCGCGGCATGAGCAGTTCTTC.

Written as DNA, the CDR3 is TGTGCCATCAGTGAGGGACAGAACACCGGGGAGCTGTTTTTT. It yields the protein CAISEGQNTGELFF. V gene TRBV10-3 combines with J gene TRBJ2-2, with D tentatively TRBD1 (5 bases). This CDR3 is 14 amino acids long. CDR1 ENHRY and CDR2 SYGVKD come from the germline V gene. V was clipped by 2 bases and J by 1 base, with 5 bases between them.

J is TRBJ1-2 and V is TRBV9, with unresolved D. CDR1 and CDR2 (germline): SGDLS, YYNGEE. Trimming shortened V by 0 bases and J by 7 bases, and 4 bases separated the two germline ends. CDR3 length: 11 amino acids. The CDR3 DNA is TGTGCCAGCAGCGTAGGACTTGGCTACACCTTC. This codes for CASSVGLGYTF.

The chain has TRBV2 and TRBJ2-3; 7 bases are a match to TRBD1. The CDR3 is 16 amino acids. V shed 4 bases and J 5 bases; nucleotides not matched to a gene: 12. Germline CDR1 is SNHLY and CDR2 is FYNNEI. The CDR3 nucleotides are TGTGCCAGCAGTGGGGCGGACAGGCATTTAATAGATACGCAGTATTTT. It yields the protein CASSGADRHLIDTQYF. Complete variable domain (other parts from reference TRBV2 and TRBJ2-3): EPEVTQTPSHQVTQMGQEVILRCVPISNHLYFYWYRQILGQKVEFLVSFYNNEISEKSEIFDDQFSVERPDGSNFTLKIRSTKLEDSAMYFCASSGADRHLIDTQYFGPGTRLTVL.

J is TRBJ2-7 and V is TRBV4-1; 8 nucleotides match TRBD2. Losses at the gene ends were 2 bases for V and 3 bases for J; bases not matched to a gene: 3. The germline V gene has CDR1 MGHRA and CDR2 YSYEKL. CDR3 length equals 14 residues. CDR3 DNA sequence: TGCGCCAGCAGCCAACACACTAGCGGCTACGAGCAGTACTTC. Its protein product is CASSQHTSGYEQYF.

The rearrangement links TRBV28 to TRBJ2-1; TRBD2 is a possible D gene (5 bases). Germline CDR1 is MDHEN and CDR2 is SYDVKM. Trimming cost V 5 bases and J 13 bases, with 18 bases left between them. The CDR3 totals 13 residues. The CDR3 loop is CASSRTEVLGQFF. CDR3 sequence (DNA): TGTGCCAGCAGTCGAACCGAAGTACTAGGACAGTTCTTC. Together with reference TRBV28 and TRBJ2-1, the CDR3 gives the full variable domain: DVKVTQSSRYLVKRTGEKVFLECVQDMDHENMFWYRQDPGLGLRLIYFSYDVKMKEKGDIPEGYSVSREKKERFSLILESASTNQTSMYLCASSRTEVLGQFFGPGTRLTVL.

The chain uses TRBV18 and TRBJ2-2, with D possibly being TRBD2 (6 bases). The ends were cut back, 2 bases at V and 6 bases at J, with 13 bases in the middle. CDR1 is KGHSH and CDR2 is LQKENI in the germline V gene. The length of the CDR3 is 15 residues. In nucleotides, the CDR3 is TGTGCCAGCTCACCAGTACCCGGGAGTCCCGGGGAGCTGTTTTTT. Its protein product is CASSPVPGSPGELFF.

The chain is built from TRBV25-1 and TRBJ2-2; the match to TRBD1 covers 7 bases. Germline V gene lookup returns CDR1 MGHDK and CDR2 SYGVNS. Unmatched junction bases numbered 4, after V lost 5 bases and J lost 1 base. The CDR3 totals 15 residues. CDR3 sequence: CASSWGQKNTGELFF. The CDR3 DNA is TGTGCCAGCAGTTGGGGACAGAAGAACACCGGGGAGCTGTTTTTT. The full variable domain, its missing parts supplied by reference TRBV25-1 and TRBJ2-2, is EADIYQTPRYLVIGTGKKITLECSQTMGHDKMYWYQQDPGMELHLIHYSYGVNSTEKGDLSSESTVSRIRTEHFPLTLESARPSHTSQYLCASSWGQKNTGELFFGEGSRLTVL.

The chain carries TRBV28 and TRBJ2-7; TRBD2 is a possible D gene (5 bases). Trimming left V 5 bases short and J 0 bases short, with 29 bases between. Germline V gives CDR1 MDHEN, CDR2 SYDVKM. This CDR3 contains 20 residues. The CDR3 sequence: CASSPPTTRLSLLGSYEQYF. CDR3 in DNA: TGTGCCAGCAGTCCCCCGACCACTAGACTATCACTCCTAGGCTCCTACGAGCAGTACTTC.

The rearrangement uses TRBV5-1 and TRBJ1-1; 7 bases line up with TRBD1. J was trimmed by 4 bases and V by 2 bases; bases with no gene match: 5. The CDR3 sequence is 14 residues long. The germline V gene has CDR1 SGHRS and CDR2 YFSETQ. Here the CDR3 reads CASSLYNRGTEAFF. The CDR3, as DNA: TGCGCCAGCAGCTTATACAACAGGGGCACTGAAGCTTTCTTT.

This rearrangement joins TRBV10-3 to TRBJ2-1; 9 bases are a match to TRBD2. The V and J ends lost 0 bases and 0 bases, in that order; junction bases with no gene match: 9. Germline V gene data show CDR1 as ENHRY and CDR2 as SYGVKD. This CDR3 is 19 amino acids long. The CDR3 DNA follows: TGTGCCATCAGTGAGTCGGGGACTAGCCCTCTGAGCTCCTACAATGAGCAGTTCTTC. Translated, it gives CAISESGTSPLSSYNEQFF.

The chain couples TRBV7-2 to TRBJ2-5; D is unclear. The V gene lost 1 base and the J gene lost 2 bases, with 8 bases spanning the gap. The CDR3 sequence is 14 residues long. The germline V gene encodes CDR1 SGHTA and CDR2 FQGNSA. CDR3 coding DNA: TGTGCCAGCAGCTTAGTTGTAGGGCAAGAGACCCAGTACTTC. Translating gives CASSLVVGQETQYF.

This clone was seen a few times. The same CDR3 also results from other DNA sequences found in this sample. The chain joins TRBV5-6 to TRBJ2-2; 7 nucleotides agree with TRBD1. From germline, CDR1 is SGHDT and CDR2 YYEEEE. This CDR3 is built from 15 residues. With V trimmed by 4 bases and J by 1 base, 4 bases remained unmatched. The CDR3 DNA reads TGTGCCAGCAGCCTAGGGGGCGGGAACACCGGGGAGCTGTTTTTT. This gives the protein CASSLGGGNTGELFF.

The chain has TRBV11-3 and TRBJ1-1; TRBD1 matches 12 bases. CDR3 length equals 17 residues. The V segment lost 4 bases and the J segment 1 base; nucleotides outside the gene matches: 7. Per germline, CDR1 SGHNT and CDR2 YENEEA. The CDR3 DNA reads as TGTGCCAGCAGCTGGGGACAGGGGGCGGCGGGGAACACTGAAGCTTTCTTT. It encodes CASSWGQGAAGNTEAFF.

In DNA, the CDR3 is TGCGCCAGCAGTCAACACCTGGACGGGGAGACCCAGTACTTC. This sequence encodes CASSQHLDGETQYF. This chain uses TRBV23-1 with TRBJ2-5; no clear D gene. TRBV23-1 is labeled an ORF, and its function is uncertain. The length of the CDR3 is 14 residues. Trimming took 2 bases from V and 5 from J, leaving 12 bases between them.